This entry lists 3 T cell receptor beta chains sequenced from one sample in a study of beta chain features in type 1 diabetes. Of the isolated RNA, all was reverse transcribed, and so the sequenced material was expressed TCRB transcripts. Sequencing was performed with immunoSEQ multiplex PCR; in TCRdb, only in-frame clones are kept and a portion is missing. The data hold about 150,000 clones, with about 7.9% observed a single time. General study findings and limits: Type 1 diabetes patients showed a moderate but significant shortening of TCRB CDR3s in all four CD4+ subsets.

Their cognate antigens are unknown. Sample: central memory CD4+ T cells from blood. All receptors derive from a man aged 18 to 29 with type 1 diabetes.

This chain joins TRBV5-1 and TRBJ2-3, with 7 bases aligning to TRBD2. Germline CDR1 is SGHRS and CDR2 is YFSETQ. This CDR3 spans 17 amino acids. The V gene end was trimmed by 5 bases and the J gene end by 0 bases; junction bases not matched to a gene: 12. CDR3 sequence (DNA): TGCGCCAGCAGTCCTGTCGGCGGGGGAAGTAGCACAGATACGCAGTATTTT. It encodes CASSPVGGGSSTDTQYF.

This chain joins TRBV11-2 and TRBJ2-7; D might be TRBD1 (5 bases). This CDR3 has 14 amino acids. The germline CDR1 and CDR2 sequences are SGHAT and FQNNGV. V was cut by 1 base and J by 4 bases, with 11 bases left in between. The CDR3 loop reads CASSLAAGQYEQYF. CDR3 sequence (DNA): TGTGCCAGCAGCTTAGCGGCAGGGCAATACGAGCAGTACTTC.

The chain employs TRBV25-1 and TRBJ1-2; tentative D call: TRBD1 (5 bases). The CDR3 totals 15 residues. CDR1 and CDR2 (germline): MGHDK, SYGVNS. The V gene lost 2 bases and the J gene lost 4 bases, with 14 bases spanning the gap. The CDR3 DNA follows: TGTGCCAGCAGTGAAGGCCAGGGTGGTATCTATGGCTACACCTTC. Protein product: CASSEGQGGIYGYTF.